This T cell receptor beta chain was documented in a study of blood T cell repertoires in COVID-19. Overall study context: Researchers got acute and convalescent COVID-19 samples from the United States, Italy and Spain. PBMCs, B-cell-depleted T cells, or T cells were the source of the cDNA or gDNA that made up the material.

Study processing details: Quantification of nucleated cells was approximated via reference gene primer amplification. Assay used: immunoSEQ multiplex PCR; TCRdb lists only in-frame clones, some missing. V, J and clone size are those of that table, while D and trimming were read from the DNA. Of approximately 68,000 clones listed, roughly 86% were seen once; the top ten hold around 13%. This CDR3 comprises 15 residues. Germline V gene lookup returns CDR1 LNHDA and CDR2 SQIVND (reference sequence). J lost 2 bases, V lost 8 bases, and 9 bases had no gene match. The sequenced sample consisted of peripheral blood. The TCR sequence derives from a woman in her sixties with acute or convalescent COVID-19. The V gene is TRBV19, the J gene TRBJ1-5, with 7 bases matching TRBD1. The CDR3 protein is CASCLAGGGNQPQHF. CDR3 nucleotide sequence: TGTGCCAGTTGTTTGGCAGGGGGAGGCAATCAGCCCCAGCATTTT.